These 23 T cell receptor beta chains share one sample of origin, sequenced in a study of human thymus T cells. Using immunoSEQ multiplex PCR, the repertoire was profiled, and TCRdb retains in-frame clones only, with some absent. The sample records roughly 120,000 clones, around 96% being singletons. The thymus was resected at corrective cardiac surgery. What was sequenced was thymus tissue. The origin of the receptors is a boy in the first two years of life with a congenital heart defect but otherwise immunologically healthy.

The V gene is TRBV6-5, the J gene TRBJ1-2; the D is unclear. V lost 4 bases, J lost 5 bases, and 11 bases lay in between. The CDR3 runs 13 residues. The V gene's germline CDR1 is MNHEY and CDR2 SVGAGI. CDR3 DNA: TGTGCCAGCAGTTGGCGGCCCCTTTATGGCTACACCTTC. Translation gives CASSWRPLYGYTF.

This clone was counted a single time. V and J are TRBV27 and TRBJ1-6; D gene unclear. Trimming shortened V by 6 bases and J by 10 bases, and 25 bases separated the two germline ends. CDR3 length: 17 amino acids. The germline CDR1 and CDR2 sequences are MNHEY and SMNVEV (reference sequence). Written as DNA, the CDR3 is TGTGCCAGCAGCAAGACGTGTCGAGGACGAAGCTGCTCACCCCTCCACTTT. The encoded protein is CASSKTCRGRSCSPLHF.

The chain is built from TRBV5-1 and TRBJ2-3; a weak D match, TRBD2 (5 bases). The V end was cut by 6 bases, the J end by 1 base, with 15 bases between. There are 15 residues in the CDR3. Germline V gene data show CDR1 as SGHRS and CDR2 as YFSETQ. The CDR3 sequence is CASNTLGAGTDTQYF. The CDR3 bases are TGCGCCAGCAACACACTAGGTGCGGGCACAGATACGCAGTATTTT.

The rearrangement joins TRBV7-2 to TRBJ2-5, with D possibly being TRBD1 (6 bases). V shed 4 bases and J shed 5 bases, with 8 bases lying between them. This CDR3 region has 12 residues. Germline lookup yields CDR1 SGHTA and CDR2 FQGNSA. The chain's CDR3 is CASSYRVETQYF. The DNA for the CDR3 is TGTGCCAGCAGCTACAGGGTGGAGACCCAGTACTTC.

This clone was seen more than once but under ten times. The chain uses TRBV18 and TRBJ1-1; D remains ambiguous. The CDR3 length is 14 residues. Germline assignment: CDR1 KGHSH and CDR2 LQKENI. V gave up 3 bases and J gave up 3 bases, with 11 bases separating them. As DNA, the CDR3 is TGTGCCAGCTCACCCTTGGAGAAGGACACTGAAGCTTTCTTT. Encoded protein: CASSPLEKDTEAFF.

The rearrangement links TRBV7-2 to TRBJ2-7; 7 bases are shared with TRBD1. The CDR3 sequence is 16 residues long. Per the germline V gene, CDR1 is SGHTA and CDR2 is FQGNSA. The trim removed 5 bases at V and 1 base at J, leaving 11 bases unmatched. CDR3 sequence reads: CASSLRAETGSYEQYF. Here the CDR3 DNA reads TGTGCCAGCAGCCTCCGGGCCGAGACAGGGTCCTACGAGCAGTACTTC.

This chain joins TRBV5-8 and TRBJ1-1, with a weak D call TRBD1 (5 bases). Looked up from germline, CDR1 is SGHTS and CDR2 is YDEGEE. This CDR3 is built from 13 residues. Trimming shortened V by 8 bases and J by 3 bases, and 14 bases separated the two germline ends. CDR3 sequence: CASTSGPDTEAFF. CDR3 nucleotide sequence: TGTGCCAGTACCTCAGGGCCGGACACTGAAGCTTTCTTT.

The J gene is TRBJ2-2, the V gene TRBV5-8; D gene uncertain. CDR1 is SGHTS and CDR2 is YDEGEE in the germline V gene. V lost 3 bases, J lost 5 bases, and 2 bases lay in between. The CDR3 totals 11 residues. The DNA of the CDR3 is TGTGCCAGCAGCTGGACCGGGGAGCTGTTTTTT. This sequence encodes CASSWTGELFF.

This chain connects TRBV6-1 to TRBJ2-1; D unclear. The germline gives CDR1 MNHNS, CDR2 SASEGT. CDR3 size: 13 residues. Deletions cut 5 bases from V and 2 bases from J, with 7 bases between. The CDR3 is CASSLAPYNEQFF. The CDR3 DNA sequence: TGTGCCAGCAGTCTTGCGCCCTACAATGAGCAGTTCTTC.

The chain joins TRBV5-4 to TRBJ1-2; D is perhaps TRBD1 (5 bases). The CDR3 has 14 amino acids. The V and J ends lost 5 bases and 8 bases respectively, with 19 bases between them. Germline-derived CDR1 and CDR2 are SGHNT and YYREEE (reference sequence). The CDR3 loop reads CASRSPSGGGGYTF. CDR3 nucleotides: TGTGCCAGCAGGTCCCCATCGGGGGGTGGGGGCTACACCTTC.

The chain uses TRBV19 and TRBJ1-4; D remains unclear. Looked up from germline, CDR1 is LNHDA and CDR2 is SQIVND (reference sequence). V lost 3 bases and J 4 bases, leaving 12 bases between the germline ends. The CDR3 runs to 15 residues. The CDR3 is CASSMSKAGNEKLFF. DNA for the CDR3: TGTGCCAGTAGTATGAGTAAGGCCGGTAATGAAAAACTGTTTTTT. Using reference TRBV19 and TRBJ1-4 for the parts outside the CDR3, the full variable domain is DGGITQSPKYLFRKEGQNVTLSCEQNLNHDAMYWYRQDPGQGLRLIYYSQIVNDFQKGDIAEGYSVSREKKESFPLTVTSAQKNPTAFYLCASSMSKAGNEKLFFGSGTQLSVL.

CDR3 nucleotide sequence: TGCGCCAGCAGCCCGCGCCCCGCGGGGGACTATGGCTACACCTTC. Its protein is CASSPRPAGDYGYTF. V gene TRBV5-1 combines with J gene TRBJ1-2; D perhaps matches TRBD1 (5 bases). V lost 4 bases to trimming and J lost 3 bases, with 16 bases between them. Germline-derived CDR1 and CDR2 are SGHRS and YFSETQ. This CDR3 region has 15 residues.

V and J are TRBV28 and TRBJ1-5, with TRBD1 matching over 8 bases. Germline trimming cut 4 bases from V and 5 bases from J; bases unmatched to any gene: 4. The germline gives CDR1 MDHEN, CDR2 SYDVKM. There are 14 residues in the CDR3. CDR3 nucleotide sequence: TGTGCCAGCAGTTCGGACAGGGACCATCAGCCCCAGCATTTT. Its translation: CASSSDRDHQPQHF. Supplemented by reference TRBV28 and TRBJ1-5, the full variable domain reads DVKVTQSSRYLVKRTGEKVFLECVQDMDHENMFWYRQDPGLGLRLIYFSYDVKMKEKGDIPEGYSVSREKKERFSLILESASTNQTSMYLCASSSDRDHQPQHFGDGTRLSIL.

J is TRBJ1-3 and V is TRBV27, with no clear D. V lost 6 bases to trimming and J lost 4 bases, with 10 bases between them. The germline CDR1 and CDR2 sequences are MNHEY and SMNVEV (reference sequence). CDR3 length equals 13 residues. The CDR3 region has the DNA TGTGCCAGCAGCCTCGGTGGGGGAAACACCATATATTTT. Its translation: CASSLGGGNTIYF.

The J gene is TRBJ2-5, the V gene TRBV7-7; TRBD2 matches 10 bases. The CDR3 totals 17 residues. Germline CDR1 and CDR2: SSHAT and FNYEAQ (reference sequence). J gave up 5 bases and V 5 bases, and 14 bases lay outside the gene matches. This chain's CDR3 is CASSPILELAGQETQYF. The CDR3 coding sequence is TGTGCCAGCAGCCCTATTTTAGAACTAGCGGGGCAGGAGACCCAGTACTTC.

V is TRBV7-8 and J is TRBJ1-2; D not resolved. V lost 2 bases to trimming and J lost 3 bases, with 7 bases between them. CDR1 SGHVS and CDR2 FQNEAQ come from the germline V gene. The CDR3 consists of 13 residues. The CDR3: CASSLLMDYGYTF. CDR3 coding DNA: TGTGCCAGCAGCTTATTGATGGACTATGGCTACACCTTC.

This chain links TRBV6-6 with TRBJ2-1, with unresolved D. With 4 bases removed from V and 5 bases from J, the gap between germline ends came to 3 bases. In germline, CDR1 is MNHNY, CDR2 SVGAGI (reference sequence). CDR3 length equals 11 residues. CDR3 sequence: CASSCHNEQFF. The CDR3 DNA follows: TGTGCCAGCAGTTGTCACAATGAGCAGTTCTTC.

The rearrangement uses TRBV28 and TRBJ1-4; D is unclear. This CDR3 is built from 12 residues. V lost 3 bases to trimming and J lost 11 bases, with 10 bases between them. CDR1 MDHEN and CDR2 SYDVKM come from the germline V gene. CDR3 nucleotide sequence: TGTGCCAGCAGTTTTACACCTAAGAAACTGTTTTTT. Encoded protein: CASSFTPKKLFF.

This rearrangement joins TRBV20-1 to TRBJ1-3; D call uncertain. The CDR3 loop spans 11 amino acids. Trimming left V 5 bases short and J 5 bases short, with 7 bases between. The V gene's germline CDR1 is DFQATT and CDR2 SNEGSKA (reference sequence). CDR3 bases: TGCAGTGCTTTCAACAGAAACACCATATATTTT. It translates to CSAFNRNTIYF.

The gene calls are TRBV6-1 and TRBJ2-7; 8 bases map to TRBD1. The CDR3 runs to 14 residues. Germline CDR1 MNHNS, CDR2 SASEGT. Trimming cost V 6 bases and J 4 bases; bases outside gene matches: 8. The CDR3: CASSLDRDSYEQYF. The CDR3 DNA follows: TGTGCCAGCAGCCTGGACAGGGACAGTTACGAGCAGTACTTC.

V is TRBV5-1 and J is TRBJ2-2; 9 bases match TRBD1. Germline V gene lookup returns CDR1 SGHRS and CDR2 YFSETQ. The V segment lost 4 bases and the J segment 4 bases; nucleotides outside the gene matches: 5. The CDR3 length is 15 residues. The CDR3 is CASSPPTGGTGELFF. The CDR3 region has the DNA TGCGCCAGCAGCCCTCCGACAGGGGGCACCGGGGAGCTGTTTTTT. Supplemented by reference TRBV5-1 and TRBJ2-2, the full variable domain reads KAGVTQTPRYLIKTRGQQVTLSCSPISGHRSVSWYQQTPGQGLQFLFEYFSETQRNKGNFPGRFSGRQFSNSRSEMNVSTLELGDSALYLCASSPPTGGTGELFFGEGSRLTVL.

This clone was counted once. The V and J genes are TRBV19 and TRBJ2-1, with 7 bases fitting TRBD1. V gave up 3 bases and J gave up 0 bases; unmatched junction bases: 14. The CDR3 consists of 19 residues. Germline V lookup: CDR1 LNHDA, CDR2 SQIVND (reference sequence). In DNA form, the CDR3 reads TGTGCCAGTAGTATCGTTGGGGACAGAGATTCCCCCTCCTACAATGAGCAGTTCTTC. Residues: CASSIVGDRDSPSYNEQFF.

This chain joins TRBV29-1 and TRBJ2-1; D unclear. CDR3 length equals 11 residues. V was cut by 7 bases and J by 7 bases, with 11 bases left in between. Germline CDR1 is SQVTM and CDR2 is ANQGSEA. CDR3 region: CSATRRNEQFF. Here the CDR3 DNA reads TGCAGCGCTACCCGACGGAATGAGCAGTTCTTC.